The next 11 T cell receptor beta chains were all read from a single sample in a study of cytomegalovirus exposure and HLA in healthy donors. PCR employed 60 Vbeta and 13 Jbeta primers. Profiled with immunoSEQ multiplex PCR; TCRdb holds only in-frame clones, not every one. The data contain hundreds of thousands of clones, roughly 83% of them seen just once; the ten biggest clones take up roughly 0.71%. The sample consisted of PBMCs. The receptors shown here come from a boy aged 2 to 10 in good health and CMV-seronegative.

The rearrangement links TRBV15 to TRBJ2-1; a possible D gene is TRBD1 (5 bases). Germline assignment: CDR1 LNHNV and CDR2 YYDKDF (reference sequence). V lost 0 bases and J 15 bases, leaving 15 bases between the germline ends. The CDR3 is 13 amino acids. CDR3 coding DNA: TGTGCCACCAGCAGAGACCCGGGCGAAGGGGCGTTCTTC. Protein sequence: CATSRDPGEGAFF.

This chain uses TRBV5-4 with TRBJ1-2; 7 bases are shared with TRBD1. This CDR3 comprises 15 residues. Per the germline V gene, CDR1 is SGHNT and CDR2 is YYREEE (reference sequence). The V gene end was trimmed by 4 bases and the J gene end by 8 bases; junction bases not matched to a gene: 14. The CDR3: CASSPNGQAPWGYTF. For the CDR3, the DNA is TGTGCCAGCAGCCCGAACGGACAGGCCCCCTGGGGCTACACCTTC.

V and J are TRBV9 and TRBJ2-5, with 7 bases lining up with TRBD1. Germline CDR1 SGDLS, CDR2 YYNGEE. CDR3 length equals 15 residues. V shed 0 bases and J 4 bases; nucleotides not matched to a gene: 6. The CDR3 nucleotides read TGTGCCAGCAGCGTAGGGGGACAGCTCGTAGAGACCCAGTACTTC. Translating it yields CASSVGGQLVETQYF.

The chain carries TRBV6-1 and TRBJ2-2; TRBD1 agrees at 7 bases. Germline lookup yields CDR1 MNHNS and CDR2 SASEGT. V was clipped by 4 bases and J by 8 bases; unmatched bases: 4. The CDR3 covers 13 residues. CDR3 DNA: TGTGCCAGCAGTGTTAACAGGGGAGGGGAGCTGTTTTTT. This sequence encodes CASSVNRGGELFF.

This clone was seen a single time. The chain combines TRBV28 with TRBJ1-5; the D is unclear. Germline V gene data show CDR1 as MDHEN and CDR2 as SYDVKM. This CDR3 is built from 14 residues. The ends were cut back, 5 bases at V and 5 bases at J, with 13 bases in the middle. CDR3 in DNA: TGTGCCAGCAGTGGTGGCCCCGGGGATCAGCCCCAGCATTTT. This codes for CASSGGPGDQPQHF.

The chain has TRBV2 and TRBJ2-7; TRBD2 aligns across 7 bases. CDR3 length equals 16 residues. J gave up 4 bases and V 0 bases, and 9 bases lay outside the gene matches. Germline-derived CDR1 and CDR2 are SNHLY and FYNNEI. The CDR3 spells CASSEALAGEGYEQYF. The CDR3 DNA follows: TGTGCCAGCAGTGAAGCGCTGGCGGGAGAGGGATACGAGCAGTACTTC.

The chain has TRBV7-9 and TRBJ2-3, with 12 bases matching TRBD2. The V gene's germline CDR1 is SEHNR and CDR2 FQNEAQ (reference sequence). J gave up 5 bases and V 5 bases, and 5 bases lay outside the gene matches. The CDR3 has 15 amino acids. The CDR3 DNA is TGTGCCAGCAGCAGCAGACTAGCGGGAGTAGATACGCAGTATTTT. Its translation is CASSSRLAGVDTQYF. Looking up the rest from reference TRBV7-9 and TRBJ2-3 gives the full variable domain: DTGVSQNPRHKITKRGQNVTFRCDPISEHNRLYWYRQTLGQGPEFLTYFQNEAQLEKSRLLSDRFSAERPKGSFSTLEIQRTEQGDSAMYLCASSSRLAGVDTQYFGPGTRLTVL.

The genes are TRBV21-1 and TRBJ2-7; the table assigns TRBD2, which was not confirmed against the DNA. TRBV21-1 is annotated as a pseudogene. The CDR3 is 16 residues long. The CDR3 DNA follows: TGTGCCAGCAGCGCGAACTTACTAGCGGGAGCAGGAGAGCAGTACTTC. This encodes CASSANLLAGAGEQYF.

This clone was seen just once. The chain has TRBV2 and TRBJ2-1; 7 bases are a match to TRBD1. Germline trimming cut 3 bases from V and 0 bases from J; bases unmatched to any gene: 5. CDR3 size: 16 residues. From germline, CDR1 is SNHLY and CDR2 FYNNEI. For the CDR3, the DNA is TGTGCCAGCAGTGATTGGGACAGCTTCTCCTACAATGAGCAGTTCTTC. It translates to CASSDWDSFSYNEQFF.

The chain recombines TRBV13 with TRBJ1-1; no definite D call. Germline V lookup: CDR1 PRHDT, CDR2 FYEKMQ (reference sequence). Between the trimmed V and J ends, which lost 7 bases and 8 bases, there was a span of 20 bases. The CDR3 loop spans 14 amino acids. Here the CDR3 reads CASTTRAEGWEAFF. CDR3 DNA: TGTGCCAGCACGACCCGAGCGGAAGGATGGGAAGCTTTCTTT.

This clone was counted a single time. The chain links TRBV18 to TRBJ1-1, with 9 bases fitting TRBD1. The CDR3 has 18 amino acids. Germline V lookup: CDR1 KGHSH, CDR2 LQKENI. Unmatched junction bases numbered 12, after V lost 0 bases and J lost 4 bases. This CDR3 reads CASSPPVRDRALGTEAFF. For the CDR3, the DNA is TGTGCCAGCTCACCACCTGTCCGGGACAGGGCTCTGGGCACTGAAGCTTTCTTT.